Each of the 5 T cell receptor beta chains below was sequenced from the same sample in a study of shared clonotypes between healthy human individuals. Measured with immunoSEQ multiplex PCR; TCRdb has only the in-frame clones, and not every one. The sample records 2.3 million or so clones, about 92% being singletons. The source material was naive CD4+ T cells from PBMCs. Subset given: CD45RA+ positively selected. All receptors derive from a man younger than 35 in good health. Some clones in this sample may be carry-over from other donors' samples.

V is TRBV2 and J is TRBJ1-1, with 7 bases matching TRBD1. This CDR3 spans 15 amino acids. Germline V gene lookup returns CDR1 SNHLY and CDR2 FYNNEI. Trimming took 6 bases from V and 3 from J; bases not matched to a gene: 10. The CDR3 here is CASSADRWDDTEAFF. The CDR3 DNA reads as TGTGCCAGCAGCGCGGACAGGTGGGACGACACTGAAGCTTTCTTT.

This clone has only one observation. The CDR3 spells CASSLGGGWGLEQYF. Written as DNA, the CDR3 is TGTGCCAGCAGTTTAGGCGGGGGCTGGGGGTTAGAGCAGTACTTC. This chain uses TRBV28 with TRBJ2-7; D possibly corresponds to TRBD2 (7 bases). The germline gives CDR1 MDHEN, CDR2 SYDVKM. Trimming removed 2 bases from V and 7 bases from J, with 18 bases in between. The CDR3 is made up of 15 amino acids.

The rearrangement links TRBV5-1 to TRBJ2-4; D could derive from TRBD1 or TRBD2 (6 bases each). V was shortened by 2 bases and J by 8 bases, with 14 bases between the two germline ends. From germline, CDR1 is SGHRS and CDR2 YFSETQ. The CDR3 contains 14 residues. The CDR3: CASSLNREVDIQYF. CDR3 nucleotides: TGCGCCAGCAGCTTAAACAGGGAGGTGGACATTCAGTACTTC. Variable domain in full (rest from reference TRBV5-1 and TRBJ2-4): KAGVTQTPRYLIKTRGQQVTLSCSPISGHRSVSWYQQTPGQGLQFLFEYFSETQRNKGNFPGRFSGRQFSNSRSEMNVSTLELGDSALYLCASSLNREVDIQYFGAGTRLSVL.

The chain recombines TRBV10-3 with TRBJ1-3, with a weak D call TRBD1 (5 bases). The V gene lost 3 bases and the J gene lost 4 bases, with 19 bases spanning the gap. From germline, CDR1 is ENHRY and CDR2 SYGVKD. This CDR3 region has 17 residues. The CDR3 sequence: CAISETRREMEGNTIYF. The CDR3 DNA reads as TGTGCCATCAGTGAAACTCGCAGGGAGATGGAAGGAAACACCATATATTTT.

The chain links TRBV30 to TRBJ2-2; D might be TRBD2 (6 bases). The CDR3 is made up of 15 amino acids. Germline values: CDR1 GTSNPN, CDR2 SVGIG (reference sequence). V lost 3 bases to trimming and J lost 6 bases, with 17 bases between them. This CDR3 is CAWRRTTFAAGELFF. The DNA for the CDR3 is TGTGCCTGGAGGCGGACTACCTTTGCCGCCGGGGAGCTGTTTTTT.